The clone carrying this T cell receptor beta chain has a handful of counts. The target antigen is unknown. The CDR3 extends over 14 amino acids. Germline values: CDR1 MNHEY, CDR2 SVGAGI. The germline V and J ends were trimmed by 6 bases and 4 bases, with 14 bases remaining between them. The data originate from a study of T-cell memory formation after mild COVID-19. Study results and caveats: A subset of responding clones appeared in pre-infection memory, suggesting cross-reactive memory joined. Chiefly within CM and EM were the contracting CD4+ clones; CD8+ ones were within EMRA.

TCRdb reprocessed the 5' RACE reads via MiXCR and lists one record per CDR3 protein. The sample holds 300,000 to 400,000 distinct CDR3 sequences, 10% to 15% seen once. The V gene is TRBV6-5, the J gene TRBJ2-3, with D uncertain. The sample comprised PBMCs or a T cell subset sorted from them (not recorded which). The clonotype was recovered from a man younger than 35 who had mild COVID-19 (a few samples of this study predate the infection). Cell type and time point are not known. Written as DNA, the CDR3 is TGTGCCAGCAGCTATTTTGTCTCAGCAGATACGCAGTATTTT. It translates to CASSYFVSADTQYF.